A single sample is the source of the 30 T cell receptor beta chains below, sequenced in a study of cytomegalovirus exposure and HLA in healthy donors. Researchers ran the PCR with 60 Vbeta and 13 Jbeta primers. The table came from immunoSEQ multiplex PCR; TCRdb's copy has only in-frame clones and leaves some out. The sample's table shows approximately 20,000 clones. The sequencing sample was made of PBMCs. These receptors were collected from a man in his 60s in good health and CMV-seropositive.

This chain joins TRBV18 and TRBJ2-4; the D gene is possibly TRBD2 (5 bases). CDR1 is KGHSH, CDR2 LQKENI, per germline. The CDR3 is 13 amino acids. Trimming cost V 3 bases and J 10 bases, with 13 bases left between them. This chain's CDR3 is CASSPSGKSIQYF. The CDR3 DNA sequence: TGTGCCAGCTCACCCTCGGGGAAGAGTATTCAGTACTTC.

V is TRBV29-1 and J is TRBJ1-1; D is unclear. Trimming stripped 3 bases from V and 5 bases from J, with 7 bases between. Germline CDR1 reads SQVTM; CDR2 reads ANQGSEA. The CDR3 runs to 11 residues. The CDR3 bases are TGCAGCGTTGATTCGGGTACTGAAGCTTTCTTT. It codes for CSVDSGTEAFF.

The V and J genes are TRBV27 and TRBJ1-5; tentative D call: TRBD1 (5 bases). The ends were cut back, 0 bases at V and 0 bases at J, with 12 bases in the middle. The CDR3 is made up of 17 amino acids. The germline V gene encodes CDR1 MNHEY and CDR2 SMNVEV (reference sequence). The CDR3: CASSLSAGPYSNQPQHF. CDR3 sequence (DNA): TGTGCCAGCAGTTTATCCGCAGGGCCCTATAGCAATCAGCCCCAGCATTTT.

The chain recombines TRBV7-2 with TRBJ2-7, with D maybe TRBD2 (5 bases). Trimming removed 5 bases from V and 3 bases from J, with 17 bases in between. Germline assignment: CDR1 SGHTA and CDR2 FQGNSA. The CDR3 spans 15 residues. The CDR3 DNA sequence: TGTGCCAGCAGCCTTACCGCGGGCGATGGCTACGAGCAGTACTTC. Translating it yields CASSLTAGDGYEQYF.

The chain links TRBV29-1 to TRBJ2-5, with TRBD2 matching over 13 bases. With 6 bases clipped from V and 5 bases from J, the junction kept 9 bases outside the gene matches. This CDR3 is 15 amino acids long. Looked up from germline, CDR1 is SQVTM and CDR2 is ANQGSEA. Written as DNA, the CDR3 is TGCAGCGTCGTTGGACTAGCGGGAGAGCGGGAGACCCAGTACTTC. As protein: CSVVGLAGERETQYF.

CDR3 in amino acids: CASSSGLELYEQYF. Written as DNA, the CDR3 is TGTGCCAGCAGCTCGGGACTGGAACTCTACGAGCAGTACTTC. V usage is TRBV5-4 and J usage is TRBJ2-7, with a weak D call TRBD2 (6 bases). V was shortened by 3 bases and J by 3 bases, with 13 bases between the two germline ends. CDR1 SGHNT and CDR2 YYREEE come from the germline V gene (reference sequence). The CDR3 runs to 14 residues. Complete variable domain (other parts from reference TRBV5-4 and TRBJ2-7): ETGVTQSPTHLIKTRGQQVTLRCSSQSGHNTVSWYQQALGQGPQFIFQYYREEENGRGNFPPRFSGLQFPNYSSELNVNALELDDSALYLCASSSGLELYEQYFGPGTRLTVT.

Considering frequency, this clone is medium-sized. V and J are TRBV27 and TRBJ2-1, with D possibly TRBD1 on 6 matching bases. Trimming shortened V by 10 bases and J by 1 base, and 20 bases separated the two germline ends. The CDR3 sequence is 16 residues long. Germline V gene lookup returns CDR1 MNHEY and CDR2 SMNVEV (reference sequence). The CDR3 region is CATRGVRRGSYNEQFF. The DNA for the CDR3 is TGTGCCACCCGGGGTGTCCGCAGGGGTTCCTACAATGAGCAGTTCTTC.

The chain has TRBV11-3 and TRBJ2-3; D may be TRBD2 (6 bases). The V end lost 2 bases, the J end lost 2 bases, and 8 bases lay between the germline ends. The germline CDR1 and CDR2 sequences are SGHNT and YENEEA. CDR3 length: 14 residues. CDR3 amino acids: CASSLSSDTDTQYF. CDR3 DNA sequence: TGTGCCAGCAGCTTATCTAGCGACACAGATACGCAGTATTTT. The entire variable domain, with the rest obtained from reference TRBV11-3 and TRBJ2-3, is as follows: EAGVVQSPRYKIIEKKQPVAFWCNPISGHNTLYWYLQNLGQGPELLIRYENEEAVDDSQLPKDRFSAERLKGVDSTLKIQPAELGDSAVYLCASSLSSDTDTQYFGPGTRLTVL.

Regarding this clone: Other DNA sequences of this sample code for an identical CDR3. The chain is built from TRBV30 and TRBJ2-2, with D perhaps matching TRBD2 (7 bases). The length of the CDR3 is 14 residues. Germline CDR1 is GTSNPN and CDR2 is SVGIG (reference sequence). The V gene lost 1 base and the J gene lost 6 bases, with 12 bases spanning the gap. The CDR3 DNA reads TGTGCCTGGAGTGGGCGAGGGGGGGCCGGGGAGCTGTTTTTT. This gives the protein CAWSGRGGAGELFF. Looking up the rest from reference TRBV30 and TRBJ2-2 gives the full variable domain: SQTIHQWPATLVQPVGSPLSLECTVEGTSNPNLYWYRQAAGRGLQLLFYSVGIGQISSEVPQNLSASRPQDRQFILSSKKLLLSDSGFYLCAWSGRGGAGELFFGEGSRLTVL.

CDR3 coding DNA: TGCGCCAGCAGCCCGGGGACAGTCGGCTTTGGGACCCAGTACTTC. It is translated as CASSPGTVGFGTQYF. The gene calls are TRBV5-1 and TRBJ2-5, with 7 bases lining up with TRBD1. The length of the CDR3 is 15 residues. After removal of 4 bases from V and 7 bases from J, the junction contained 13 bases not matched to a gene. The V gene's germline CDR1 is SGHRS and CDR2 YFSETQ.

The chain carries TRBV19 and TRBJ2-3; D possibly corresponds to TRBD1 (6 bases). The CDR3 is 16 residues long. Between the trimmed V and J ends, which lost 5 bases and 3 bases, there was a span of 18 bases. Germline-derived CDR1 and CDR2 are LNHDA and SQIVND (reference sequence). Here the CDR3 reads CASSRLVQGATDTQYF. DNA for the CDR3: TGTGCCAGTAGTCGGCTCGTACAGGGAGCGACAGATACGCAGTATTTT.

This rearrangement joins TRBV5-1 to TRBJ2-3; TRBD1 agrees at 11 bases. Germline assignment: CDR1 SGHRS and CDR2 YFSETQ. The CDR3 covers 15 residues. V gave up 1 base and J gave up 6 bases; unmatched junction bases: 4. CDR3 sequence reads: CASSLHGTGGDTQYF. DNA for the CDR3: TGCGCCAGCAGCTTGCACGGGACAGGGGGGGATACGCAGTATTTT. Combining the CDR3 with reference TRBV5-1 and TRBJ2-3 gives the whole variable domain KAGVTQTPRYLIKTRGQQVTLSCSPISGHRSVSWYQQTPGQGLQFLFEYFSETQRNKGNFPGRFSGRQFSNSRSEMNVSTLELGDSALYLCASSLHGTGGDTQYFGPGTRLTVL.

This sequence joins TRBV15 and TRBJ1-1; unclear D gene. The germline CDR1 and CDR2 sequences are LNHNV and YYDKDF (reference sequence). This CDR3 contains 14 residues. Trimming pared 0 bases from V and 2 bases from J, leaving 7 bases between. The CDR3 sequence is CATSRDSGNTEAFF. CDR3 coding DNA: TGTGCCACCAGCAGAGATTCGGGAAACACTGAAGCTTTCTTT.

V gene TRBV6-1 combines with J gene TRBJ2-7, with D possibly TRBD2 on 5 matching bases. CDR1 MNHNS and CDR2 SASEGT come from the germline V gene. Between the trimmed V and J ends, which lost 2 bases and 6 bases, there was a span of 11 bases. The CDR3 totals 13 residues. The DNA of the CDR3 is TGTGCCAGCAGTGAAATGGGAGCAACCGAGCAGTACTTC. As protein: CASSEMGATEQYF.

The chain couples TRBV27 to TRBJ1-1; perhaps TRBD1 as D (6 bases). The CDR3 is made up of 15 amino acids. The germline V gene has CDR1 MNHEY and CDR2 SMNVEV (reference sequence). V lost 6 bases and J lost 1, with 15 bases in between. Here the CDR3 DNA reads TGTGCCAGCAGGATTTCCAGGACAGCGAACACTGAAGCTTTCTTT. This gives the protein CASRISRTANTEAFF.

The rearrangement links TRBV7-8 to TRBJ1-1, with D maybe TRBD1 (5 bases). This CDR3 has 13 amino acids. Looked up from germline, CDR1 is SGHVS and CDR2 is FQNEAQ. V gave up 1 base and J gave up 5 bases, with 8 bases separating them. CDR3 DNA: TGTGCCAGCAGCTTAGTAGGGGTAACTGAAGCTTTCTTT. Its protein product is CASSLVGVTEAFF.

V is TRBV19 and J is TRBJ2-2; D remains unclear. V lost 1 base, J lost 5 bases, and 8 bases lay in between. CDR1 LNHDA and CDR2 SQIVND come from the germline V gene (reference sequence). The CDR3 spans 14 residues. This CDR3 is CASSIVQFTGELFF. The CDR3 bases are TGTGCCAGTAGTATAGTGCAGTTTACCGGGGAGCTGTTTTTT.

The rearrangement links TRBV14 to TRBJ2-1, with TRBD1 identical over 10 bases. J lost 7 bases, V lost 1 base, and 7 bases had no gene match. This CDR3 contains 16 residues. In germline, CDR1 is SGHDN, CDR2 FVKESK. As DNA, the CDR3 is TGTGCCAGCAGCCAAGCCGGGACAGGGGTAGTGAATGAGCAGTTCTTC. It is translated as CASSQAGTGVVNEQFF.

The rearrangement links TRBV6-1 to TRBJ2-7; TRBD2 agrees at 11 bases. Trimming at V came to 6 bases and at J to 4 bases, leaving 8 bases not matched to a gene. The CDR3 contains 15 residues. From germline, CDR1 is MNHNS and CDR2 SASEGT. Here the CDR3 DNA reads TGTGCCAGCAGCATAGCGGGAGGGGACCTATACGAGCAGTACTTC. This encodes CASSIAGGDLYEQYF.

V is TRBV15 and J is TRBJ2-7, with TRBD2 identical over 14 bases. Germline CDR1 reads LNHNV; CDR2 reads YYDKDF (reference sequence). Germline trimming cut 5 bases from V and 4 bases from J; bases unmatched to any gene: 7. The CDR3 has 16 amino acids. CDR3 loop: CATSALGLAGVYEQYF. In DNA, the CDR3 is TGTGCCACCAGCGCCTTGGGACTAGCGGGAGTGTACGAGCAGTACTTC.

The V call is TRBV5-1, the J call TRBJ1-1, with 7 bases that match TRBD1. The CDR3 loop spans 14 amino acids. Germline V CDR1 and CDR2: SGHRS, YFSETQ. With V trimmed by 4 bases and J by 4 bases, 7 bases remained unmatched. The CDR3: CASSPQGTGTEAFF. For the CDR3, the DNA is TGCGCCAGCAGCCCACAGGGGACGGGCACTGAAGCTTTCTTT.

The rearrangement uses TRBV7-2 and TRBJ2-7, with 8 bases fitting TRBD1. J was trimmed by 3 bases and V by 1 base; bases with no gene match: 5. Germline-derived CDR1 and CDR2 are SGHTA and FQGNSA. The CDR3 loop spans 15 amino acids. Here the CDR3 DNA reads TGTGCCAGCAGCTTAGGACAGGGGACTTTCTACGAGCAGTACTTC. This translates into CASSLGQGTFYEQYF.

V usage is TRBV5-1 and J usage is TRBJ1-1, with 7 bases that match TRBD1. CDR1 is SGHRS, CDR2 YFSETQ, per germline. V gave up 0 bases and J gave up 1 base; unmatched junction bases: 9. This CDR3 contains 17 residues. CDR3 in amino acids: CASSLVSWGQKNTEAFF. The CDR3, as DNA: TGCGCCAGCAGCTTGGTTTCGTGGGGACAGAAGAACACTGAAGCTTTCTTT.

This chain connects TRBV29-1 to TRBJ1-2, with a possible D match to TRBD1 (6 bases). In germline, CDR1 is SQVTM, CDR2 ANQGSEA. Between the trimmed V and J ends, which lost 4 bases and 1 base, there was a span of 13 bases. The CDR3 totals 14 residues. In DNA, the CDR3 is TGCAGCGTTGTGGGCAGGGGCCATAACTATGGCTACACCTTC. Translated, it gives CSVVGRGHNYGYTF.

This chain uses TRBV7-9 with TRBJ2-1; perhaps TRBD2 as D (6 bases). Germline values: CDR1 SEHNR, CDR2 FQNEAQ (reference sequence). This CDR3 has 15 amino acids. V lost 4 bases, J lost 0 bases, and 10 bases lay in between. The CDR3 spells CASSSGVASYNEQFF. The CDR3 DNA reads as TGTGCCAGCAGCTCGGGGGTCGCCTCCTACAATGAGCAGTTCTTC.

The rearrangement uses TRBV9 and TRBJ1-2; 7 bases agree with TRBD1. The CDR3 covers 14 residues. Germline assignment: CDR1 SGDLS and CDR2 YYNGEE. The junction had 5 bases not matched to a gene; V was cut back by 3 bases and J by 3 bases. CDR3 sequence: CASSATGNDYGYTF. CDR3 nucleotides: TGTGCCAGCAGCGCGACAGGGAACGACTATGGCTACACCTTC.

The CDR3 nucleotides are TGCAGCGTTGAAGAGTGGGGACAGGGGACTAATGAAAAACTGTTTTTT. Its translation: CSVEEWGQGTNEKLFF. The chain has TRBV29-1 and TRBJ1-4, with 10 nucleotides matching TRBD1. Unmatched junction bases numbered 3, after V lost 0 bases and J lost 2 bases. Germline CDR1 reads SQVTM; CDR2 reads ANQGSEA. CDR3 length equals 16 residues.

The genes are TRBV18 and TRBJ1-1; weak D call: TRBD1 (6 bases). V was shortened by 0 bases and J by 4 bases, with 15 bases between the two germline ends. In germline, CDR1 is KGHSH, CDR2 LQKENI. This CDR3 is built from 16 residues. CDR3 in amino acids: CASSPPRPGVGTEAFF. Here the CDR3 DNA reads TGTGCCAGCTCACCACCGAGGCCAGGGGTTGGCACTGAAGCTTTCTTT. The whole variable domain, filled in from reference TRBV18 and TRBJ1-1, reads NAGVMQNPRHLVRRRGQEARLRCSPMKGHSHVYWYRQLPEEGLKFMVYLQKENIIDESGMPKERFSAEFPKEGPSILRIQQVVRGDSAAYFCASSPPRPGVGTEAFFGQGTRLTVV.

According to its frequency, this clone is medium-sized. The chain recombines TRBV7-2 with TRBJ1-1; D ambiguous. This CDR3 comprises 12 residues. Deletions cut 5 bases from V and 8 bases from J, with 12 bases between. Germline CDR1 is SGHTA and CDR2 is FQGNSA. The CDR3 sequence is CASSPIGREAFF. CDR3 in DNA: TGTGCCAGCAGCCCCATCGGCAGGGAAGCTTTCTTT.

A word on this clone: At one end the junction does not follow the germline gene, possibly because of a read error. The gene calls are TRBV30 and TRBJ2-3; 10 bases map to TRBD2. The CDR3 runs 14 residues. In germline, CDR1 is GTSNPN, CDR2 SVGIG (reference sequence). The CDR3 coding sequence is TGTGCCTGGAGTGCTAGCGGGAGTACAGATAAGCAGTATTTT. Translation gives CAWSASGSTDKQYF. Variable domain in full (rest from reference TRBV30 and TRBJ2-3): SQTIHQWPATLVQPVGSPLSLECTVEGTSNPNLYWYRQAAGRGLQLLFYSVGIGQISSEVPQNLSASRPQDRQFILSSKKLLLSDSGFYLCAWSASGSTDKQYFGPGTRLTVL.